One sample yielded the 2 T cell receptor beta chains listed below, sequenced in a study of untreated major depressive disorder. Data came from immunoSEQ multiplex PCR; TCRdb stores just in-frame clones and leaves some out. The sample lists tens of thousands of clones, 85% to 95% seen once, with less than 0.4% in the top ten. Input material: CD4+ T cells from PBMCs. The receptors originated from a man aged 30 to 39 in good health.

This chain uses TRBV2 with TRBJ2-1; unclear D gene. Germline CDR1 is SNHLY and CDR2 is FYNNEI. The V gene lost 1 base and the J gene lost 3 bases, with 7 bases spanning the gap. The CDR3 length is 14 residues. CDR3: CASSEDPRYNEQFF. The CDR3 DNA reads TGTGCCAGCAGTGAAGACCCCCGCTACAATGAGCAGTTCTTC.

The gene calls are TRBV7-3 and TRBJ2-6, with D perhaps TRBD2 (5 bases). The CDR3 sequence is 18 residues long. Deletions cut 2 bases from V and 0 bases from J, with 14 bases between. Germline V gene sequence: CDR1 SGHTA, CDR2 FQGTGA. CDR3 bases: TGTGCCAGCAGCTTAGTCGTCAGAGGGTACTCTGGGGCCAACGTCCTGACTTTC. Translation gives CASSLVVRGYSGANVLTF.